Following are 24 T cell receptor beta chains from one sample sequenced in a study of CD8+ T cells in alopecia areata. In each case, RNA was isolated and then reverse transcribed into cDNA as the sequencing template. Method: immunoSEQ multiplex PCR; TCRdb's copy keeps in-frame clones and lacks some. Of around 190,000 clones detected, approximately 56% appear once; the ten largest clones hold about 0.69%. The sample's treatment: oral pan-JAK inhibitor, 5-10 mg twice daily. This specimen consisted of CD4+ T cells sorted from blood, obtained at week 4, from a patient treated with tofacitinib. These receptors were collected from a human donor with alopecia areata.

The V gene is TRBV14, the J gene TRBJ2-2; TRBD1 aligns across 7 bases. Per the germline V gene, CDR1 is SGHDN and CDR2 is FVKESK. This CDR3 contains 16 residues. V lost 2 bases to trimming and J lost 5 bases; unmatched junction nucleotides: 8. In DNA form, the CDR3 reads TGTGCCAGCAGCCAACTCCGACAGGGTATGACCGGGGAGCTGTTTTTT. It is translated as CASSQLRQGMTGELFF.

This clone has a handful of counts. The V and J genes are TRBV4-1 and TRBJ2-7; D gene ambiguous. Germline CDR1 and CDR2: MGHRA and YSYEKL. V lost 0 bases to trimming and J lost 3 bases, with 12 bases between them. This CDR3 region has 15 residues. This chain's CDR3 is CASSQEDRRHYEQYF. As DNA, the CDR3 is TGCGCCAGCAGCCAAGAAGATCGACGGCACTACGAGCAGTACTTC.

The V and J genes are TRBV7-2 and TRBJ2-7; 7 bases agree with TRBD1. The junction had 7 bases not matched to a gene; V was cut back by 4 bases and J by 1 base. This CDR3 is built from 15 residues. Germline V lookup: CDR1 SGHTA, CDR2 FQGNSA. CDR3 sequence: CASSSNTGASYEQYF. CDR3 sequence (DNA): TGTGCCAGCAGCTCGAATACAGGGGCATCCTACGAGCAGTACTTC. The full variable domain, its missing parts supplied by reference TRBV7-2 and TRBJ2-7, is GAGVSQSPSNKVTEKGKDVELRCDPISGHTALYWYRQSLGQGLEFLIYFQGNSAPDKSGLPSDRFSAERTGGSVSTLTIQRTQQEDSAVYLCASSSNTGASYEQYFGPGTRLTVT.

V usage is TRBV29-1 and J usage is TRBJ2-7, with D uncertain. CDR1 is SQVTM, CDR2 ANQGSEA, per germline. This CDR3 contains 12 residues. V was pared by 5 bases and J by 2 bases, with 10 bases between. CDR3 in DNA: TGCAGCGTTAGGGCAGACACCTACGAGCAGTACTTC. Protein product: CSVRADTYEQYF.

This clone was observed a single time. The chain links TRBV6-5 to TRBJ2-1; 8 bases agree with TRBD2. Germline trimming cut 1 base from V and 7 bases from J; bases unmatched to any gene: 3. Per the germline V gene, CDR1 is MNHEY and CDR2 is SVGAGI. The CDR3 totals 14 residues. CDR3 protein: CASSYLGGRNEQFF. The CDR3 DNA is TGTGCCAGCAGTTACTTGGGCGGGAGGAATGAGCAGTTCTTC.

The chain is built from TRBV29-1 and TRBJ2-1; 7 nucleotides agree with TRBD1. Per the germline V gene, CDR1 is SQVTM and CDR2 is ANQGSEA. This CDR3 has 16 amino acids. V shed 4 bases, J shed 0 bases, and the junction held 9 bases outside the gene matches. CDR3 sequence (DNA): TGCAGCGTTGCCGACAGGGAGCCGCGCTCCTACAATGAGCAGTTCTTC. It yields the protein CSVADREPRSYNEQFF.

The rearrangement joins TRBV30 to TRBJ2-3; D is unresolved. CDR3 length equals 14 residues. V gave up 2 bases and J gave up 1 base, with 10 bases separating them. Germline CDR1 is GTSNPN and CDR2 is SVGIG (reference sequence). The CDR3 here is CAWSPLIGTDTQYF. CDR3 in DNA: TGTGCCTGGAGTCCCTTGATTGGCACAGATACGCAGTATTTT.

The CDR3 nucleotides are TGTGCCAGCTCACCCCTCCAGGGTTACACTGAAGCTTTCTTT. This sequence encodes CASSPLQGYTEAFF. The chain employs TRBV18 and TRBJ1-1, with D maybe TRBD1 (5 bases). The germline V gene has CDR1 KGHSH and CDR2 LQKENI. CDR3 size: 14 residues. The ends were cut back, 3 bases at V and 3 bases at J, with 11 bases in the middle. The whole variable domain, filled in from reference TRBV18 and TRBJ1-1, reads NAGVMQNPRHLVRRRGQEARLRCSPMKGHSHVYWYRQLPEEGLKFMVYLQKENIIDESGMPKERFSAEFPKEGPSILRIQQVVRGDSAAYFCASSPLQGYTEAFFGQGTRLTVV.

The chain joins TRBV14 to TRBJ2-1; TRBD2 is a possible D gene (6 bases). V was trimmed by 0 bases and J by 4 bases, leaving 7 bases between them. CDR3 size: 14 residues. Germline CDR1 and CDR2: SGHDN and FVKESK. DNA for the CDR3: TGTGCCAGCAGCCAAGAAGGGAGGTACAATGAGCAGTTCTTC. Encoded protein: CASSQEGRYNEQFF. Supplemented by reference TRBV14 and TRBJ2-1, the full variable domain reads EAGVTQFPSHSVIEKGQTVTLRCDPISGHDNLYWYRRVMGKEIKFLLHFVKESKQDESGMPNNRFLAERTGGTYSTLKVQPAELEDSGVYFCASSQEGRYNEQFFGPGTRLTVL.

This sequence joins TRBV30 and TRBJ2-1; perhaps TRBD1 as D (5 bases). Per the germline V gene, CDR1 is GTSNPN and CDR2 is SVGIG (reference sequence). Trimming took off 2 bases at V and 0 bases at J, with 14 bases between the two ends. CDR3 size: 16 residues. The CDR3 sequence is CAWSKTRTPSYNEQFF. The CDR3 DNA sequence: TGTGCCTGGAGTAAAACCCGGACACCCTCCTACAATGAGCAGTTCTTC.

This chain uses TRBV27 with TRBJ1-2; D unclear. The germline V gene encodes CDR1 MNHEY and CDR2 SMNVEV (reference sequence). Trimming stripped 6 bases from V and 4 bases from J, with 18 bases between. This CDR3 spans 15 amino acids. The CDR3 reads CASRQNPFSAYGYTF. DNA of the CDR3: TGTGCCAGCAGGCAGAATCCCTTTTCTGCCTATGGCTACACCTTC.

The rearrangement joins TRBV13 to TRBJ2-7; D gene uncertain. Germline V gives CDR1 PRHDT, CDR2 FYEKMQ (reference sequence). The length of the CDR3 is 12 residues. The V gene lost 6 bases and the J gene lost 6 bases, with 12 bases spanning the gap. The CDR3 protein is CASRVGSGEQYF. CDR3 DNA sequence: TGTGCCAGCAGGGTCGGGTCCGGCGAGCAGTACTTC.

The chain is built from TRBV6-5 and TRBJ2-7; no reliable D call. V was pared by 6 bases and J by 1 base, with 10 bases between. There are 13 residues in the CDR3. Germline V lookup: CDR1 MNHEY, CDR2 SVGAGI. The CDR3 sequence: CASSRVGSYEQYF. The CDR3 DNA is TGTGCCAGCAGCCGTGTAGGGTCCTACGAGCAGTACTTC.

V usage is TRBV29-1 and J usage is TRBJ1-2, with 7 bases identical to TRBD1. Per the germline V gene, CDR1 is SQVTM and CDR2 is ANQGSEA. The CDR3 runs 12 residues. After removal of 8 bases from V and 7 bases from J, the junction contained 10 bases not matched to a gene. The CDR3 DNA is TGCAGCCTCGGCGAGGGGGCGGGTGGCTACACCTTC. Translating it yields CSLGEGAGGYTF.

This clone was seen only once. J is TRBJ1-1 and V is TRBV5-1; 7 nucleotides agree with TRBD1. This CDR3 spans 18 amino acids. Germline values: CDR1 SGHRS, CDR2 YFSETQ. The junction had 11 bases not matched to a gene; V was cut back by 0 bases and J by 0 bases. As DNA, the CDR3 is TGCGCCAGCAGCTTGGGTGCGACAGGGCGTCGGGTGAACACTGAAGCTTTCTTT. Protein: CASSLGATGRRVNTEAFF.

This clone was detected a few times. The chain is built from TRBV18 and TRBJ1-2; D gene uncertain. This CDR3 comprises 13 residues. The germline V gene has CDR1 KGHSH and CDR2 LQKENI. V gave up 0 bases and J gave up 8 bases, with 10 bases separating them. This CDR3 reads CASSPPGGWGYTF. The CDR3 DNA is TGTGCCAGCTCACCACCTGGAGGTTGGGGCTACACCTTC.

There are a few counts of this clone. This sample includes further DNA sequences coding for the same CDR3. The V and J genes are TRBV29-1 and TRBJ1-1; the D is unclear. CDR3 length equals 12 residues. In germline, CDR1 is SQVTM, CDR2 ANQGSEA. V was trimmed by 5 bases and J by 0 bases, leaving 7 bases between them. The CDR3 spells CSVRNMNTEAFF. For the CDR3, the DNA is TGCAGCGTTCGGAACATGAACACTGAAGCTTTCTTT.

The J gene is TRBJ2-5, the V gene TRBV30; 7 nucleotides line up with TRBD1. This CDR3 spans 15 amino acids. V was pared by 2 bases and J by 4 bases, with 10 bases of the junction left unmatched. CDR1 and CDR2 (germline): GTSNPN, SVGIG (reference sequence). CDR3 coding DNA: TGTGCCTGGAGTATAACCACAGGGGTTGGAGAGACCCAGTACTTC. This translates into CAWSITTGVGETQYF. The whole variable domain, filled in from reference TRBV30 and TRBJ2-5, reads SQTIHQWPATLVQPVGSPLSLECTVEGTSNPNLYWYRQAAGRGLQLLFYSVGIGQISSEVPQNLSASRPQDRQFILSSKKLLLSDSGFYLCAWSITTGVGETQYFGPGTRLLVL.

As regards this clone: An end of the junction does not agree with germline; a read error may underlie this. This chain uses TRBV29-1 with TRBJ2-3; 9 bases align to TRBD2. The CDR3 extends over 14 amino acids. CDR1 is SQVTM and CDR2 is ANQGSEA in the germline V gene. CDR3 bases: TGCAGCGTTGAAGGCGGGAGGGCCACAAATACGCAGTATTTT. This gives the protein CSVEGGRATNTQYF.

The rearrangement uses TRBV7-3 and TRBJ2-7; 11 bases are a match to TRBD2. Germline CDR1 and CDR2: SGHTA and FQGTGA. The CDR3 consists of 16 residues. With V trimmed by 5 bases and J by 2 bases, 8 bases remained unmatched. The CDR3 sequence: CASSPRLAGGTYEQYF. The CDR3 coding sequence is TGTGCCAGCAGCCCCCGTCTAGCGGGAGGTACCTACGAGCAGTACTTC. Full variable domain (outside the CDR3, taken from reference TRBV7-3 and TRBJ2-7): GAGVSQTPSNKVTEKGKYVELRCDPISGHTALYWYRQSLGQGPEFLIYFQGTGAADDSGLPNDRFFAVRPEGSVSTLKIQRTERGDSAVYLCASSPRLAGGTYEQYFGPGTRLTVT.

As DNA, the CDR3 is TGTGCCTCCCGAAAGGGGTCCTACGAGCAGTACTTC. The encoded protein is CASRKGSYEQYF. J is TRBJ2-7 and V is TRBV30, with D possibly matching TRBD1 (5 bases). Germline CDR1 and CDR2: GTSNPN and SVGIG (reference sequence). The CDR3 has 12 amino acids. V was shortened by 7 bases and J by 1 base, with 11 bases between the two germline ends. Supplemented by reference TRBV30 and TRBJ2-7, the full variable domain reads SQTIHQWPATLVQPVGSPLSLECTVEGTSNPNLYWYRQAAGRGLQLLFYSVGIGQISSEVPQNLSASRPQDRQFILSSKKLLLSDSGFYLCASRKGSYEQYFGPGTRLTVT.

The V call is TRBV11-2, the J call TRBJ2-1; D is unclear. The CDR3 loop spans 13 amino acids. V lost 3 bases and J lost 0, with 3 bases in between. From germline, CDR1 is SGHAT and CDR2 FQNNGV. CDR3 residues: CASSFDSYNEQFF. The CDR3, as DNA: TGTGCCAGCAGCTTCGACTCCTACAATGAGCAGTTCTTC.

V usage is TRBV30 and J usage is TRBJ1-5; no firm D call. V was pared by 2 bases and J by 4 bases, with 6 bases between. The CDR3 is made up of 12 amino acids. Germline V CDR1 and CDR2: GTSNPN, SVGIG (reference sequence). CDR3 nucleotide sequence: TGTGCCTGGAGTACGGCTAATCAGCCCCAGCATTTT. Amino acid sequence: CAWSTANQPQHF.

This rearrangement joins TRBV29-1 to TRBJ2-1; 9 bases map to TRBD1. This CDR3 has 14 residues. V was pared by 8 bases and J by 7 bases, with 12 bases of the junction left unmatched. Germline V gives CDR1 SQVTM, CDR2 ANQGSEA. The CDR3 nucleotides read TGCAGCCTCTCGGGGACAGGGCTTAAGAATGAGCAGTTCTTC. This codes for CSLSGTGLKNEQFF.